This T cell receptor (beta chain) appears in the sequencing data of a study of CD8 T cells in Susac syndrome. Across the whole study: Among the sequenced Susac syndrome patients, roughly six had active disease while eight or nine were in remission. Study outcomes and limitations: In Susac syndrome, CD8+ expansion was highest in TEMRA and active disease.

The CD8+ and CD4+ T cells were negatively isolated, with the TEMRA cells enriched by FACS. Comment on this clonotype: Its antigen is as yet unknown.

J lost 3 bases, V lost 8 bases, and 15 bases had no gene match. The CDR3 length is 17 residues. Per germline, CDR1 KGHDR and CDR2 SFDVKD. RNA was extracted with the RNeasy kit, and a quantity of about 0.45 to 1 ug was reverse transcribed using random hexamers. The CDR3 of TCR beta was amplified by immunoSEQ multiplex PCR across 54 Vbeta and 13 Jbeta. One entry per CDR3 protein results from TCRdb running MiXCR on the immunoSEQ multiplex PCR reads. The sample lists about 84,000 distinct CDR3 sequences, roughly 96% occurring once. Sequenced sample: CD8+ T cells from PBMCs. The receptor was derived from a human donor with Susac syndrome. This rearrangement joins TRBV24-1 to TRBJ1-5; 7 bases line up with TRBD1. CDR3 residues: CATTSIQGQKINQPQHF. For the CDR3, the DNA is TGTGCCACCACATCAATTCAGGGACAGAAAATCAATCAGCCCCAGCATTTT.